This section outlines one TCR beta chain sequence together with its context. This CDR3 comprises 13 residues. CDR1 is LGHDT, CDR2 YNNKEL, per germline (reference sequence). Trimming pared 5 bases from V and 4 bases from J, leaving 9 bases between. As originally analysed: Reference gene primer amplification gave estimated nucleated cell counts. Produced via immunoSEQ multiplex PCR; TCRdb's table is partial and in-frame only. V and J calls plus clone size are reproduced from that table; the DNA served to infer D and trimming. In the table there are 70,000 or so clones, 79% of which are singletons. This record belongs to a study of blood T cell repertoires in COVID-19. Study details: Material from acute and convalescent COVID-19 was sourced from the United States, Italy and Spain.

This sequence joins TRBV3-1 (or the pseudogene TRBV3-2) and TRBJ1-3; D not certain. The sequenced material came from peripheral blood. This TCR was sampled from a man aged 55 to 69 with acute or convalescent COVID-19. The CDR3 DNA follows: TGTGCCAGCAGCATTGGCAGAGGAAACACCATATATTTT. Its protein product is CASSIGRGNTIYF.